This T cell receptor (beta chain) was captured by sequencing in a study of cytomegalovirus exposure and HLA in healthy donors. The PCR was carried out with 60 Vbeta primers and 13 Jbeta primers. The method was immunoSEQ multiplex PCR; TCRdb's version includes in-frame clones alone and lacks a portion of them. This sample has around 130,000 clones, with approximately 8.8% found just once. CDR3 length: 14 amino acids. CDR1 and CDR2 (germline): SGHNT, YYREEE (reference sequence). With 0 bases clipped from V and 6 bases from J, the junction kept 5 bases outside the gene matches. The TCR sequence derives from a middle-aged man in good health and CMV-seronegative. The rearrangement links TRBV5-4 to TRBJ1-2; 7 bases fit TRBD1. Material for sequencing was PBMCs. The CDR3 loop reads CASSLAGTVDGYTF. For the CDR3, the DNA is TGTGCCAGCAGCTTGGCGGGGACAGTTGATGGCTACACCTTC.